These 6 T cell receptor beta chains share one sample of origin, sequenced in a study of T cell changes during pregnancy in multiple sclerosis. The data were produced by immunoSEQ multiplex PCR, yet TCRdb's version contains in-frame clones alone and is incomplete. The repertoire includes approximately 29,000 clones, roughly nine tenths of them detected once, and around 0.8% sits in the top ten. Sequenced here: CD4+ T cells from peripheral blood mononuclear cells, sampled in the second trimester of pregnancy. The receptors shown here come from a female donor with multiple sclerosis, enrolled in a pregnancy study.

The rearrangement uses TRBV5-1 and TRBJ2-1; 14 bases are shared with TRBD2. This CDR3 is 14 amino acids long. Trimming took 3 bases from V and 7 from J; bases not matched to a gene: 0. Germline values: CDR1 SGHRS, CDR2 YFSETQ. CDR3 region: CASSWTSGGNEQFF. CDR3 nucleotide sequence: TGCGCCAGCAGCTGGACTAGCGGGGGGAATGAGCAGTTCTTC.

The chain has TRBV9 and TRBJ2-2; D uncertain. V was cut by 0 bases and J by 1 base, with 4 bases left in between. Germline-derived CDR1 and CDR2 are SGDLS and YYNGEE. This CDR3 contains 14 residues. As DNA, the CDR3 is TGTGCCAGCAGCGTAGACTTGAACACCGGGGAGCTGTTTTTT. Protein product: CASSVDLNTGELFF.

This chain connects TRBV6-6 to TRBJ2-7; TRBD1 matches at 9 bases. V lost 8 bases, J lost 11 bases, and 13 bases stayed unmatched. This CDR3 spans 13 amino acids. The germline gives CDR1 MNHNY, CDR2 SVGAGI (reference sequence). The DNA for the CDR3 is TGTGCCAGCGCTGGACAGGGGATACTCGGGGAGTACTTC. It codes for CASAGQGILGEYF.

The chain couples TRBV19 to TRBJ2-5; 8 bases map to TRBD1. This CDR3 has 17 amino acids. The V and J ends lost 3 bases and 5 bases, in that order; junction bases with no gene match: 14. Per germline, CDR1 LNHDA and CDR2 SQIVND (reference sequence). For the CDR3, the DNA is TGTGCCAGTAGTATGAGAAGAGGACAGGGTACAGTGGAGACCCAGTACTTC. This translates into CASSMRRGQGTVETQYF.

J is TRBJ2-1 and V is TRBV23-1; D not resolved. TRBV23-1 counts as an open reading frame of uncertain function. The CDR3 is made up of 10 amino acids. The germline V and J ends were trimmed by 6 bases and 8 bases, with 5 bases remaining between them. The CDR3 is CASRRYEQFF. The CDR3 region has the DNA TGCGCCAGCAGGCGGTATGAGCAGTTCTTC.

This clone was seen a single time. The genes are TRBV6-6 and TRBJ2-7; TRBD1 aligns across 8 bases. This CDR3 has 15 amino acids. Germline V gene sequence: CDR1 MNHNY, CDR2 SVGAGI (reference sequence). The V gene end was trimmed by 2 bases and the J gene end by 6 bases; junction bases not matched to a gene: 9. CDR3 DNA sequence: TGTGCCAGCAGTTACCAGACAGGGGATGTTGGCGAGCAGTACTTC. Translation: CASSYQTGDVGEQYF.